One and the same sample provided the 32 T cell receptor beta chains below, sequenced in a study of blood T cell repertoires in COVID-19. Some clones are missing from TCRdb's copy, which holds only in-frame ones; the method was immunoSEQ multiplex PCR. The sample contains around 280,000 clones, around 85% of which appear only once. The sample consisted of PBMCs or T cells enriched from blood (not recorded which). The receptors originated from a middle-aged woman who had recovered from COVID-19.

The chain's CDR3 is CASSLGGTDIYGYTF. The CDR3 DNA follows: TGTGCCAGCAGCTTAGGTGGGACAGATATCTATGGCTACACCTTC. This chain uses TRBV7-2 with TRBJ1-2; 7 bases match TRBD1. This CDR3 is 15 amino acids long. With V trimmed by 1 base and J by 4 bases, 6 bases remained unmatched. The germline CDR1 and CDR2 sequences are SGHTA and FQGNSA.

This chain links TRBV11-1 with TRBJ1-1; D is perhaps TRBD1 (6 bases). Germline CDR1 and CDR2: SGHAT and FQDESV (reference sequence). The CDR3 sequence is 16 residues long. Trimming removed 1 base from V and 5 bases from J, with 17 bases in between. This CDR3 is CASSLVPGGRGTEAFF. The DNA of the CDR3 is TGTGCCAGCAGCTTAGTTCCGGGGGGGCGAGGGACTGAAGCTTTCTTT.

The chain is built from TRBV30 and TRBJ2-2; TRBD1 is a possible D gene (5 bases). The CDR3 length is 14 residues. The V end was cut by 2 bases, the J end by 8 bases, with 15 bases between. CDR1 is GTSNPN, CDR2 SVGIG, per germline (reference sequence). CDR3 in DNA: TGTGCCTGGAGTCCCGACAGTATCAGGGGGGAGCTGTTTTTT. Translating it yields CAWSPDSIRGELFF.

The chain has TRBV19 and TRBJ1-2; D is possibly TRBD1 (6 bases). Germline V gene sequence: CDR1 LNHDA, CDR2 SQIVND (reference sequence). The CDR3 covers 13 residues. Trimming left V 8 bases short and J 0 bases short, with 10 bases between. The CDR3 DNA reads TGTGCCAGTGGGGACACCGCTAACTATGGCTACACCTTC. Protein product: CASGDTANYGYTF. The full variable domain, its missing parts supplied by reference TRBV19 and TRBJ1-2, is DGGITQSPKYLFRKEGQNVTLSCEQNLNHDAMYWYRQDPGQGLRLIYYSQIVNDFQKGDIAEGYSVSREKKESFPLTVTSAQKNPTAFYLCASGDTANYGYTFGSGTRLTVV.

This clone has a single count. The J gene is TRBJ1-1, the V gene TRBV18, with 11 bases identical to TRBD1. Per the germline V gene, CDR1 is KGHSH and CDR2 is LQKENI. Unmatched junction bases numbered 4, after V lost 4 bases and J lost 6 bases. The CDR3 spans 14 residues. CDR3 sequence: CASSRGTGGPEAFF. Written as DNA, the CDR3 is TGTGCCAGCTCACGGGGGACAGGGGGGCCTGAAGCTTTCTTT. Complete variable domain (other parts from reference TRBV18 and TRBJ1-1): NAGVMQNPRHLVRRRGQEARLRCSPMKGHSHVYWYRQLPEEGLKFMVYLQKENIIDESGMPKERFSAEFPKEGPSILRIQQVVRGDSAAYFCASSRGTGGPEAFFGQGTRLTVV.

The gene calls are TRBV5-1 and TRBJ2-7, with a weak D call TRBD1 (5 bases). Looked up from germline, CDR1 is SGHRS and CDR2 is YFSETQ. The CDR3 runs to 13 residues. The germline V and J ends were trimmed by 4 bases and 2 bases, with 10 bases remaining between them. Here the CDR3 DNA reads TGCGCCAGCAGCACAGGTTATACCTACGAGCAGTACTTC. As protein: CASSTGYTYEQYF.

The rearrangement joins TRBV6-2 or TRBV6-3 to TRBJ2-1; 9 nucleotides match TRBD2. The CDR3 totals 15 residues. V lost 5 bases to trimming and J lost 4 bases; unmatched junction nucleotides: 6. Germline V gene data show CDR1 as MNHEY and CDR2 as SVGEGT. The CDR3 loop reads CASSTPSGIYNEQFF. CDR3 coding DNA: TGTGCCAGCAGTACCCCTAGCGGGATATACAATGAGCAGTTCTTC.

The CDR3 is CASSQGSDRRAQYF. The CDR3 nucleotides read TGTGCCAGCAGCCAAGGAAGCGACCGGCGGGCCCAGTACTTC. V is TRBV3-1 (or the pseudogene TRBV3-2) and J is TRBJ2-5, with D possibly matching TRBD2 (5 bases). V gave up 1 base and J gave up 9 bases, with 15 bases separating them. CDR3 length: 14 residues. Germline V gene sequence: CDR1 LGHDT, CDR2 YNNKEL (reference sequence).

The chain combines TRBV4-1 with TRBJ1-3; D gene uncertain. This CDR3 is built from 13 residues. V lost 4 bases and J lost 11, with 15 bases in between. Germline loops: CDR1 MGHRA, CDR2 YSYEKL. The CDR3 is CASSPPLGAAIYF. DNA for the CDR3: TGCGCCAGCAGCCCCCCGCTGGGAGCGGCCATATATTTT.

The chain uses TRBV11-2 and TRBJ1-1; D remains unclear. V lost 6 bases, J lost 4 bases, and 12 bases lay in between. The V gene's germline CDR1 is SGHAT and CDR2 FQNNGV. This CDR3 is 13 amino acids long. The CDR3 protein is CASREVGGTEAFF. CDR3 sequence (DNA): TGTGCCAGCAGAGAGGTCGGTGGCACTGAAGCTTTCTTT.

This rearrangement joins TRBV5-4 to TRBJ2-3; TRBD1 aligns across 9 bases. Germline V lookup: CDR1 SGHNT, CDR2 YYREEE (reference sequence). Germline trimming cut 2 bases from V and 3 bases from J; bases unmatched to any gene: 4. There are 15 residues in the CDR3. The CDR3 loop reads CASSLGTGRTDTQYF. The CDR3 DNA sequence: TGTGCCAGCAGCTTAGGGACAGGGCGAACAGATACGCAGTATTTT. The full variable domain, completed using reference TRBV5-4 and TRBJ2-3, is ETGVTQSPTHLIKTRGQQVTLRCSSQSGHNTVSWYQQALGQGPQFIFQYYREEENGRGNFPPRFSGLQFPNYSSELNVNALELDDSALYLCASSLGTGRTDTQYFGPGTRLTVL.

This clone was counted many times. This chain joins TRBV30 and TRBJ2-5; D uncertain. The CDR3 covers 12 residues. CDR1 GTSNPN and CDR2 SVGIG come from the germline V gene (reference sequence). The V end was cut by 2 bases, the J end by 5 bases, with 9 bases between. CDR3: CAWSLRRETQYF. The CDR3 DNA sequence: TGTGCCTGGAGTCTCCGCAGGGAGACCCAGTACTTC.

In nucleotides, the CDR3 is TGTGCCAGCAGCCAGGGGACTAGCGCACCCCAGGCGAGGCAGTTCTTC. This sequence encodes CASSQGTSAPQARQFF. The rearrangement links TRBV3-1 (or the pseudogene TRBV3-2) to TRBJ2-1, with 10 bases matching TRBD2. CDR1 and CDR2 (germline): LGHDT, YNNKEL (reference sequence). V lost 3 bases to trimming and J lost 12 bases; unmatched junction nucleotides: 14. This CDR3 has 16 amino acids.

This clone was found once. The rearrangement uses TRBV7-2 and TRBJ1-1; 7 nucleotides agree with TRBD1. The CDR3 runs 14 residues. Unmatched junction bases numbered 9, after V lost 8 bases and J lost 3 bases. CDR1 and CDR2 (germline): SGHTA, FQGNSA. CDR3 residues: CASGRQGPDTEAFF. In DNA, the CDR3 is TGTGCCAGCGGTCGACAGGGTCCCGACACTGAAGCTTTCTTT.

J is TRBJ1-1 and V is TRBV5-6; TRBD1 matches at 7 bases. Germline CDR1 is SGHDT and CDR2 is YYEEEE. V lost 4 bases, J lost 8 bases, and 8 bases stayed unmatched. CDR3 length equals 13 residues. CDR3 residues: CASSHRDSPEAFF. CDR3 in DNA: TGTGCCAGCAGCCACAGGGACAGTCCGGAAGCTTTCTTT.

V usage is TRBV7-3 and J usage is TRBJ2-1; a possible D gene is TRBD2 (6 bases). Germline CDR1 SGHTA, CDR2 FQGTGA. The CDR3 consists of 14 residues. Trimming removed 5 bases from V and 4 bases from J, with 12 bases in between. DNA of the CDR3: TGTGCCAGCAGCCCATCCGGGGGATACAATGAGCAGTTCTTC. Residues: CASSPSGGYNEQFF.

The chain carries TRBV2 and TRBJ2-3; 10 nucleotides align to TRBD2. The CDR3 has 14 residues. CDR1 is SNHLY and CDR2 is FYNNEI in the germline V gene. V trimming: 6 bases; J trimming: 6 bases; junction bases outside the gene matches: 6. CDR3 nucleotides: TGTGCCAGCAGCTGGACTAGCGGAAGGGATACGCAGTATTTT. Translated: CASSWTSGRDTQYF.

This clone was observed a few times. The V and J genes are TRBV6-2 or TRBV6-3 and TRBJ2-5, with D perhaps matching TRBD1 (6 bases). V lost 2 bases, J lost 2 bases, and 21 bases lay in between. The CDR3 has 18 residues. The germline V gene encodes CDR1 MNHEY and CDR2 SVGEGT. This CDR3 is CASSYGGKTGSLQETQYF. For the CDR3, the DNA is TGTGCCAGCAGTTACGGTGGAAAGACAGGCTCTCTACAAGAGACCCAGTACTTC.

The J gene is TRBJ2-2, the V gene TRBV6-5; 8 bases align to TRBD1. The CDR3 is 15 residues long. CDR1 and CDR2 from the germline V gene are MNHEY and SVGAGI. Trimming took 6 bases from V and 5 from J; bases not matched to a gene: 8. For the CDR3, the DNA is TGTGCCAGCAGCACCGACAGGGGTCGGACCGGGGAGCTGTTTTTT. Translation: CASSTDRGRTGELFF.

This sequence joins TRBV19 and TRBJ2-6; D call uncertain. Germline CDR1 and CDR2: LNHDA and SQIVND (reference sequence). V was clipped by 6 bases and J by 2 bases, with 5 bases between them. This CDR3 spans 13 amino acids. The CDR3 is CASRSAGANVLTF. CDR3 DNA: TGTGCCAGTAGGTCCGCTGGGGCCAACGTCCTGACTTTC.

The genes are TRBV7-3 and TRBJ2-5; D possibly corresponds to TRBD2 (5 bases). V shed 5 bases and J shed 3 bases, with 19 bases lying between them. This CDR3 is 16 amino acids long. The germline gives CDR1 SGHTA, CDR2 FQGTGA. CDR3 sequence: CASSPRGIIGEETQYF. The DNA for the CDR3 is TGTGCCAGCAGCCCCCGAGGTATCATCGGGGAAGAGACCCAGTACTTC.

CDR3 nucleotide sequence: TGTGCCTTCCGGGGGACGAGCTCTGGAAACACCATATATTTT. Protein product: CAFRGTSSGNTIYF. The rearrangement uses TRBV30 and TRBJ1-3; weak D call: TRBD1 (5 bases). Trimming stripped 7 bases from V and 0 bases from J, with 13 bases between. Germline CDR1 and CDR2: GTSNPN and SVGIG (reference sequence). This CDR3 is built from 14 residues.

This chain uses TRBV10-3 with TRBJ2-7, with 10 bases aligning to TRBD2. Unmatched junction bases numbered 2, after V lost 2 bases and J lost 1 base. The CDR3 is 15 amino acids. CDR1 is ENHRY, CDR2 SYGVKD, per germline. CDR3 in amino acids: CAISESGRGSYEQYF. CDR3 nucleotide sequence: TGTGCCATCAGTGAGAGCGGGAGGGGTTCCTACGAGCAGTACTTC.

The chain is built from TRBV18 and TRBJ2-1; 15 bases are a match to TRBD2. V lost 6 bases, J lost 7 bases, and 7 bases stayed unmatched. Germline assignment: CDR1 KGHSH and CDR2 LQKENI. This CDR3 spans 16 amino acids. The CDR3: CASSKSGTSGRNEQFF. As DNA, the CDR3 is TGTGCCAGCTCCAAAAGCGGGACTAGCGGGAGGAATGAGCAGTTCTTC.

The J gene is TRBJ2-7, the V gene TRBV6-5; 10 bases agree with TRBD2. CDR3 length equals 14 residues. J lost 2 bases, V lost 7 bases, and 5 bases had no gene match. Germline V gives CDR1 MNHEY, CDR2 SVGAGI. For the CDR3, the DNA is TGTGCCAGCACGTCCGGGACTAGCGCCTACGAGCAGTACTTC. This translates into CASTSGTSAYEQYF.

V gene TRBV15 combines with J gene TRBJ2-7, with TRBD2 matching 8 bases. CDR3 length equals 14 residues. The junction had 3 bases not matched to a gene; V was cut back by 0 bases and J by 5 bases. CDR1 and CDR2 from the germline V gene are LNHNV and YYDKDF (reference sequence). The CDR3 bases are TGTGCCACCAGCAGAGACGGGGGGGGCAACGAGCAGTACTTC. Its translation is CATSRDGGGNEQYF.

The chain carries TRBV21-1 and TRBJ1-6; TRBD1 is the table's D call and was not checked against the DNA. TRBV21-1 is assigned pseudogene status. The length of the CDR3 is 20 residues. CDR3 DNA: TGTGCCAGCAGCAAGGGGCATCCGGGACAAGAGAGCTCCTATAATTCACCCCTCCACTTT. Residues: CASSKGHPGQESSYNSPLHF.

CDR3 in amino acids: CASSSGSGEETQYF. CDR3 nucleotide sequence: TGTGCCAGCAGCAGCGGGAGCGGGGAAGAGACCCAGTACTTC. The chain uses TRBV7-8 and TRBJ2-5; 8 positions match TRBD2. The J segment lost 3 bases and the V segment lost 5 bases, leaving 5 bases of the junction unmatched. This CDR3 comprises 14 residues. CDR1 is SGHVS, CDR2 FQNEAQ, per germline.

The chain is built from TRBV19 and TRBJ2-1, with TRBD2 matching 7 bases. The junction had 12 bases not matched to a gene; V was cut back by 6 bases and J by 4 bases. CDR1 is LNHDA and CDR2 is SQIVND in the germline V gene (reference sequence). This CDR3 comprises 16 residues. The CDR3 coding sequence is TGTGCCAGTAGCCTCTACGGGACTACCGAGTACAATGAGCAGTTCTTC. Protein: CASSLYGTTEYNEQFF. The full variable domain, completed using reference TRBV19 and TRBJ2-1, is DGGITQSPKYLFRKEGQNVTLSCEQNLNHDAMYWYRQDPGQGLRLIYYSQIVNDFQKGDIAEGYSVSREKKESFPLTVTSAQKNPTAFYLCASSLYGTTEYNEQFFGPGTRLTVL.

Here the CDR3 DNA reads TGTGCCAGCAGCCAAGATAGCGGGAGATCGACAGATACGCAGTATTTT. Translating it yields CASSQDSGRSTDTQYF. V usage is TRBV3-1 (or the pseudogene TRBV3-2) and J usage is TRBJ2-3, with TRBD2 identical over 9 bases. CDR1 and CDR2 (germline): LGHDT, YNNKEL (reference sequence). With 0 bases clipped from V and 3 bases from J, the junction kept 4 bases outside the gene matches. The CDR3 is made up of 16 amino acids.

The chain employs TRBV7-9 and TRBJ1-6, with no clear D. V was shortened by 1 base and J by 1 base, with 5 bases between the two germline ends. The CDR3 length is 15 residues. Germline V gives CDR1 SEHNR, CDR2 FQNEAQ (reference sequence). DNA for the CDR3: TGTGCCAGCAGCTTAGGAGGATCCTATAATTCACCCCTCCACTTT. It codes for CASSLGGSYNSPLHF.

The chain employs TRBV4-2 and TRBJ2-7; no reliable D call. With 0 bases removed from V and 2 bases from J, the gap between germline ends came to 17 bases. The germline V gene has CDR1 LGHNA and CDR2 YNFKEQ. The CDR3 is made up of 17 amino acids. The CDR3 is CASSQDMVGTIPYEQYF. DNA of the CDR3: TGTGCCAGCAGCCAAGATATGGTGGGCACCATCCCCTACGAGCAGTACTTC.